This T cell receptor (beta chain) was found in a study of T cell changes during pregnancy in multiple sclerosis. Trimming removed 0 bases from V and 3 bases from J; junction bases left unmatched: 4. CDR3 length equals 15 residues. Germline V lookup: CDR1 MNHNS, CDR2 SASEGT. This table comes from immunoSEQ multiplex PCR, and its TCRdb copy is limited to in-frame clones, with some not included. Altogether about 92,000 clones are present, about 92% being singletons, with the ten largest covering 1.5% to 1.7%. The chain is built from TRBV6-1 and TRBJ1-2; TRBD1 agrees at 7 bases. Sample: peripheral blood, taken in the first trimester of pregnancy. This clonotype was obtained from a female donor with multiple sclerosis, enrolled in a pregnancy study. CDR3: CASSEAWTGDYGYTF. The CDR3 nucleotides read TGTGCCAGCAGTGAAGCCTGGACAGGTGACTATGGCTACACCTTC.